This T cell receptor beta chain originates from a study of cytomegalovirus exposure and HLA in healthy donors (dated by TCRdb to between 2016 and 2019). Regarding the study in general: According to an earlier analysis of a few hundred of the donors, about 179 million T cells yielded over 100 million unique TCR beta sequences and 276 Gb of sequence data. About 320 gigabases of sequencing data and around 87 million unique TCR sequences were included in an early release covering roughly 700 HLA-typed donors. Of the roughly 400 genotyped donors, around 81% fell in the genetic ancestry cluster associated with self-reported Caucasian donors. The aim of the study was to test whether cataloging public T cell receptors could identify signatures of past pathogen exposure. The study used immunosequencing to profile the T cell repertoires of 600 to 850 subjects and linked those repertoires to cytomegalovirus serostatus. In addition to the first cohort of approximately 650 subjects, a separate validation cohort of 130 or so different subjects was used. To predict cytomegalovirus infection status, the study combined high-throughput TCR immunosequencing, statistical association of individual TCRs with disease status, and machine learning. A later analysis re-examined previously published TCR beta repertoires from about 670 donors and added high-resolution HLA genotyping to investigate patterns of TCR occurrence. Rather than using new phenotypic data, the later analysis identified candidate immune exposures from TCR beta sequences and from how often those sequences occurred across donors. To decide whether each TCR beta V gene segment behaved as functional or pseudogenic, an earlier analysis of some 580 of the donors relied on high-throughput TCR beta sequencing. Donor age, sex, ethnicity and CMV serostatus were collected together with the repertoire data. In a later genetic analysis, genome-wide SNP genotypes for about three fifths of the 666 donors were used, and that subset was treated as a discovery cohort. Every discovery cohort repertoire had been produced on one sequencing platform. HLA typing included class I and class II loci at four-digit resolution. Typing coverage varied by locus: 629-630 donors for A, B, C, DRB1 and DQB1; approximately 560 for DQA1; nearly 610 for DPA1; about 450 for DPB1. About five DR-DQ haplotypes were treated as single units for association and clustering because of strong linkage in the cohort. Across some 400 genotyped donors of the cohort, an average of approximately 200,000 unique TCR beta nucleotide sequences per donor were sequenced, and roughly 20% of those sequences were non-productive. Results the study describes overall, beyond this receptor: Because HLA typing was missing for some donors at each locus, association tests included only the typed subset. Because counts were too low, 15 to 20 rarely observed V segments, including chromosome 9 orphons, were excluded from the earlier analysis of 587 of the donors. When HLA alleles, especially DR and DQ, strongly co-occurred, TCR associations were difficult to assign to individual alleles. In both the original and validation cohorts, the classifier was reported to diagnose cytomegalovirus status with high specificity and sensitivity. The only immune exposure information available for the cohort was CMV serostatus. Correlated functional status among segregating V segments might reflect linkage disequilibrium, but an unknown experimental factor could not be ruled out. In a later analysis, around 17,000 TCR beta sequences were associated with specific HLA alleles at a false discovery rate of 0.05. Most CMV-associated TCR beta chains appeared to be HLA-restricted in a later analysis, and the HLA associations seemed to be driven largely by CMV exposure. Some IMGT-functional V segments, including TRBV6-2 and TRBV6-3, could not be distinguished by the 87-base-pair reads and were therefore excluded. While some public TCRs were present in many individuals, most TCR sequences turned up only very rarely across donors. In a later genetic analysis, fewer N-insertions in productive TCRs were reported among donors in an Asian-associated ancestry cluster than the roughly 700-donor mean. The presence/absence analyses assumed that sequencing depth was roughly uniform across donors, and that assumption may not be true. A further reported finding was that TCR beta sequences accurately predicted the HLA-A and HLA-B alleles for most subjects in the first cohort. Several of the top co-occurrence clusters appeared to be linked to parvovirus B19, influenza, CMV and Epstein-Barr virus, according to a later analysis. A few of the identified cytomegalovirus-associated TCR beta chains were confirmed in vitro to be specific for cytomegalovirus antigens. The study listed 164 TCR beta chains as associated with cytomegalovirus. A later genetic analysis associated a missense DCLRE1C variant with V-gene and J-gene trimming of TCR beta chains, and an independent cohort replicated the association. In this cohort, only TCR beta chains were sequenced, and detectable features were limited by the absence of alpha or paired-chain data. According to a later analysis, TCR association rates differed among HLA loci, with DRB1 alleles showing the most associated TCRs and HLA-C alleles showing the fewest. An earlier analysis of 587 of the donors showed that most TCR beta V segments appeared in productive rearrangements either about 87% or about 30% of the time, which broadly matched IMGT annotations. A cluster of highly shared sequence variants was judged likely to represent a technical artifact of the sequencing pipeline. According to the authors, the approach could potentially be generalized to other disease states and immunological phenotypes. Compared with equally common non-associated chains, HLA-associated TCR beta chains in a later analysis were more clonally expanded and had lower generation probabilities.

Library prep was done by the immunoSEQ multiplex PCR assay. For the multiplex PCR, a mixture combining 60 forward primers for TCR Vbeta segments and 13 reverse primers for TCR Jbeta segments was used. A multiplex PCR assay on genomic DNA amplified the CDR3 region of rearranged TCR beta genes. The amplified TCR beta libraries were sequenced on the Illumina HiSeq System as 87-base-pair reads. In the source study's methods: A later analysis counted about 80 million unique TCR beta chains across the 550 to 750 repertoires, and around 9.9 million of these chains were shared by at least two donors. To remove PCR and sequencing errors, raw reads were error-corrected and collapsed into unique sequences using a nearest-neighbor algorithm that merged closely related sequences. Alignment of CDR3 sequences to IMGT reference sequences was used to assign V, D and J gene segments. For a sequence to be retained, at least a six-nucleotide match to both a V gene segment and a J gene segment was required. Rearrangements were classified as productive when the CDR3 lacked stop codons and remained in frame with V and J, and all other rearrangements were classified as non-productive. CDR3 was defined according to IMGT convention as the region running from the second conserved V-encoded cysteine to the conserved J-encoded phenylalanine. The earlier analysis of a few hundred of the donors excluded sequences that lacked an unambiguous match to a single V gene segment. In an earlier analysis of 450 to 700 of the donors, V segments were called functional above 56.7% productive rearrangements and were called segregating when the between-donor standard deviation exceeded 5%. To diagnose cytomegalovirus status from the catalog of TCR beta chain sequences, a statistical classification framework was built. V and J gene assignment, in a later analysis, came from comparing TCR nucleotide sequences with IMGT/GENE-DB human TR gene sequences. Using the TCRdist pipeline, a later analysis assigned CDR3 sequences along with most-parsimonious VDJ recombination scenarios. In a later analysis, each TCR beta chain was defined by its CDR3 amino acid sequence together with its V-gene family, and reads without a unique V-gene family were excluded. In a later analysis, some 600 highly shared, low-generation-probability nucleotide sequences were removed to address suspected cross-contamination and a sequencing artifact. In a later analysis, a clonal expansion index for each public chain was calculated from normalized within-repertoire ranks of inferred template counts. In a later analysis, generation probabilities were computed using a VDJ recombination model fitted to out-of-frame rearrangements, and the results were checked against IGoR. In a later analysis, TCR-TCR, TCR-HLA and TCR-CMV co-occurrence was scored with hypergeometric tests, and a repertoire-size bias correction was applied to TCR pairs. False discovery rates were estimated in a later analysis by permuting HLA or CMV assignments 20 times. In a later analysis, co-occurring TCRs were grouped with DBSCAN, and TCRdist sequence similarity was added when clustering was performed within HLA-allele-positive subsets. Co-occurrence clustering excluded repertoires with fewer than 30,000 or more than 120,000 public chains, plus five with anomalous nucleotide sharing. Sourced from immuneACCESS, this table was stored by TCRdb with only in-frame sequences that have V and J called. A share of the clones is absent; for the studies checked, an unresolved V gene accounts for under half, and the remainder has no known explanation. The DNA was the basis for D and trimming; V, J and clone size are from that table. The sample yields roughly 180,000 clones; nearly 80% were counted once. About 3% of the sample belongs to the ten largest clones.

Details on this clone: Its antigen is unknown. It has no much larger one-base neighbor in the sample; base qualities were not kept.

The cohort comprised some 680 healthy bone marrow donors. Cohort members were all nominally healthy when sampled, although unrecorded immune exposures were likely present. The donor was CMV seronegative and belonged to the group of roughly 330 seronegative cohort members. Every donor gave a peripheral blood sample, and the peripheral blood mononuclear cells from that sample were used for TCR beta sequencing. Genomic DNA extraction from the blood cell samples was performed with the Qiagen DNeasy Blood Extraction Kit. For CDR1 and CDR2, the germline V gene lists ENHRY and SYGVKD. The CDR3 sequence holds 16 residues, the cysteine and phenylalanine included. Only CDR3 DNA remains: 48 bases, in frame from the first base. Ends trimmed: V by 3 bases, J by 0 bases; bases unmatched to a gene: 7.

This TCR came from a female donor in good health and CMV-seronegative. The chain is made from TRBV10-3 and TRBJ2-7; 8 of the junction bases match TRBD1. Sequenced sample: PBMCs. The CDR3 in this case is CAISDPGTGDSYEQYF. Read as DNA, the sequence is TGTGCCATCAGTGACCCTGGGACAGGAGACTCCTACGAGCAGTACTTC.